This TCR beta chain is drawn from a study of cytomegalovirus exposure and HLA in healthy donors. Study results and caveats: It was reported in a later analysis that an Asian-associated ancestry cluster showed fewer N-insertions than the roughly 710-donor mean. Beyond CMV serostatus, there was no information to go on about immune exposure.

Of note for this clone: Its matching antigen is unknown.

13 Jbeta primers and 60 Vbeta primers were used for the PCR. Clones were sequenced by immunoSEQ multiplex PCR, and TCRdb holds only the in-frame ones, with some missing. The sample has more than 80,000 clones, over 80% seen once; the top ten hold 3.7%. The source is a female donor in good health and CMV-seropositive. The sequencing sample was made of PBMCs.

For the CDR3, the DNA is TGTGCCAGCGCGAGCGGGGGGGACACAGATACGCAGTATTTT. Translation: CASASGGDTDTQYF. The chain combines TRBV28 with TRBJ2-3; TRBD2 aligns across 10 bases. V was clipped by 8 bases and J by 2 bases; unmatched bases: 4. This CDR3 region has 14 residues. In germline, CDR1 is MDHEN, CDR2 SYDVKM.